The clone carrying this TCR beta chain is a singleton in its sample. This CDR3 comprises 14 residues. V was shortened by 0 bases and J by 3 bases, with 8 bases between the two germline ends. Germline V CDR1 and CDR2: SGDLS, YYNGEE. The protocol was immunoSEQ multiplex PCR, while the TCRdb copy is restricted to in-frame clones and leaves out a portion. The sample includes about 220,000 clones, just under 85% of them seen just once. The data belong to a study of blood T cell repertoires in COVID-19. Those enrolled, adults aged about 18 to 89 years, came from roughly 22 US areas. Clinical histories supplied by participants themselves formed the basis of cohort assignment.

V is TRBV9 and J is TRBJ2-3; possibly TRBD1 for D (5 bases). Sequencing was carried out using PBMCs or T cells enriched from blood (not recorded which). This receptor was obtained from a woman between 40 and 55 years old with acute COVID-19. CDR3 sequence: CASSVAGFTDTQYF. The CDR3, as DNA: TGTGCCAGCAGCGTAGCAGGGTTTACAGATACGCAGTATTTT.